The 5 T cell receptor beta chains listed next were all sequenced from one sample in a study of blood T cell repertoires in COVID-19. Here immunoSEQ multiplex PCR was the method, and the copy in TCRdb shows in-frame clones only, minus some. The sample lists around 19,000 clones, 91% occurring once. Sequencing was carried out using peripheral blood. All receptors come from a man in his sixties or seventies with active COVID-19.

This clone was detected only a few times. J is TRBJ1-6 and V is TRBV25-1; D gene ambiguous. The germline V and J ends were trimmed by 4 bases and 10 bases, with 8 bases remaining between them. The CDR3 covers 12 residues. Germline assignment: CDR1 MGHDK and CDR2 SYGVNS. The CDR3 DNA reads as TGTGCCAGCAGTGTCGGGGTGTCACCCCTCCACTTT. Translation gives CASSVGVSPLHF. The whole variable domain, filled in from reference TRBV25-1 and TRBJ1-6, reads EADIYQTPRYLVIGTGKKITLECSQTMGHDKMYWYQQDPGMELHLIHYSYGVNSTEKGDLSSESTVSRIRTEHFPLTLESARPSHTSQYLCASSVGVSPLHFGNGTRLTVT.

This CDR3 is CASSLGDRGDGYTF. The DNA for the CDR3 is TGTGCCAGCAGCTTAGGTGACAGGGGCGATGGCTACACCTTC. The V gene is TRBV7-2, the J gene TRBJ1-2, with 8 bases lining up with TRBD1. This CDR3 region has 14 residues. CDR1 is SGHTA, CDR2 FQGNSA, per germline. V was pared by 1 base and J by 6 bases, with 4 bases of the junction left unmatched.

For this clone: An end of the junction differs from the germline gene, which may be a read error. The chain has TRBV3-1 (or the pseudogene TRBV3-2) and TRBJ2-7, with D possibly being TRBD1 (5 bases). Germline CDR1 and CDR2: LGHDT and YNNKEL (reference sequence). The CDR3 contains 13 residues. CDR3 loop: CASSQEMTVSLHF. In nucleotides, the CDR3 is TGTGCCAGCAGCCAAGAGATGACAGTGTCCCTCCACTTC.

The chain couples TRBV5-1 to TRBJ2-5, with D perhaps matching TRBD2 (6 bases). The V end was cut by 0 bases, the J end by 5 bases, with 14 bases between. Germline CDR1 is SGHRS and CDR2 is YFSETQ. The CDR3 covers 15 residues. The CDR3 DNA sequence: TGCGCCAGCAGCTTGGCCGGGGGACGTGGTGAGACCCAGTACTTC. Translation gives CASSLAGGRGETQYF.

The chain uses TRBV5-5 and TRBJ1-2; D is uncertain. Trimming pared 2 bases from V and 4 bases from J, leaving 18 bases between. From germline, CDR1 is SGHKS and CDR2 YYEKEE (reference sequence). The CDR3 consists of 16 residues. The CDR3 DNA reads TGTGCCAGCAGCTTTGTTCCGTCCCATGTGAGCTATGGCTACACCTTC. It encodes CASSFVPSHVSYGYTF.